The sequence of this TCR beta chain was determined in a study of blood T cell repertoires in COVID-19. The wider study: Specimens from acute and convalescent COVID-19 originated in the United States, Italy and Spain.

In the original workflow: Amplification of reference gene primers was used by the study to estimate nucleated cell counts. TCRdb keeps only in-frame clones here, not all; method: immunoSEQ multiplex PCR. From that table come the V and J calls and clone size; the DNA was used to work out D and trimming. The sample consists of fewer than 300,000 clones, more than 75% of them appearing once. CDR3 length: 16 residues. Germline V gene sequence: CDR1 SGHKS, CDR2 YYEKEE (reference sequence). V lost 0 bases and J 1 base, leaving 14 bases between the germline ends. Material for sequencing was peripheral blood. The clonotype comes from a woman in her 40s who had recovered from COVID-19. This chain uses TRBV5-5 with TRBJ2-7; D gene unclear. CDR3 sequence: CASSLDPLARSYEQYF. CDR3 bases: TGTGCCAGCAGCTTGGACCCCCTGGCCCGATCCTACGAGCAGTACTTC.